Shown below are 32 T cell receptor beta chains from a single sample sequenced in a study of T cells after yellow fever vaccination (dated by TCRdb to 2018 to 2020). The treatment or condition label of this sample denotes: live attenuated yellow fever vaccine strain. Receptors were amplified or captured by 5' RACE. Sequenced on an Illumina HiSeq 2500. The public reads were reprocessed in TCRdb via fastp at Q25 and MiXCR, keeping in-frame beta chains. Identical CDR3 protein sequences are pooled into one entry, listed with their most common genes and DNA. This sample lists fewer than 450,000 distinct CDR3 sequences; 11% were detected once. Of the sample, less than 20% is held by the ten largest clones. The sequencing used PBMCs, collected on the day of the first yellow fever vaccination. All receptors come from a man in his late teens or twenties who received the YFV17D yellow fever vaccine.

This clonotype has a handful of counts. This chain uses TRBV20-1 with TRBJ2-5; the D gene is possibly TRBD2 (6 bases). The V gene's germline CDR1 is DFQATT and CDR2 SNEGSKA (reference sequence). CDR3 length: 13 amino acids. V lost 5 bases and J 5 bases, leaving 15 bases between the germline ends. The CDR3 nucleotides read TGCAGTGCTCCCGGGGGTAGCGTGGAGACCCAGTACTTC. Encoded protein: CSAPGGSVETQYF.

V is TRBV5-8 and J is TRBJ1-6; D uncertain. Between the trimmed V and J ends, which lost 3 bases and 11 bases, there was a span of 9 bases. This CDR3 comprises 12 residues. In germline, CDR1 is SGHTS, CDR2 YDEGEE. CDR3 region: CASSSDKAPLHF. The DNA of the CDR3 is TGTGCCAGCAGCTCGGATAAGGCACCCCTCCACTTT.

This clonotype showed up just a few times. CDR3 amino acids: CASSPDRNIQYF. The CDR3 DNA is TGTGCCAGCAGTCCAGACCGGAACATTCAGTACTTC. The chain recombines TRBV5-4 with TRBJ2-4; D gene uncertain. Per the germline V gene, CDR1 is SGHNT and CDR2 is YYREEE (reference sequence). This CDR3 contains 12 residues. V was pared by 5 bases and J by 7 bases, with 10 bases between.

This clonotype was recorded a few times. The rearrangement links TRBV20-1 to TRBJ2-5; TRBD1 or TRBD2 may be the D gene (5 bases each). Germline V gene lookup returns CDR1 DFQATT and CDR2 SNEGSKA (reference sequence). V lost 3 bases to trimming and J lost 2 bases, with 16 bases between them. CDR3 size: 15 residues. CDR3 DNA: TGCAGTGCTAGCCCCTCGGGACGGCAACAAGAGACCCAGTACTTC. As protein: CSASPSGRQQETQYF.

J is TRBJ1-2 and V is TRBV9, with D uncertain. CDR3 length equals 14 residues. The ends were cut back, 4 bases at V and 1 base at J, with 11 bases in the middle. In germline, CDR1 is SGDLS, CDR2 YYNGEE. CDR3 sequence: CASSPGGNNYGYTF. The CDR3 DNA reads as TGTGCCAGCAGCCCTGGCGGGAATAACTATGGCTACACCTTC.

The rearrangement uses TRBV20-1 and TRBJ2-5; 11 nucleotides match TRBD2. After removal of 6 bases from V and 7 bases from J, the junction contained 16 bases not matched to a gene. Germline V CDR1 and CDR2: DFQATT, SNEGSKA (reference sequence). The CDR3 has 16 amino acids. CDR3 DNA: TGCAGTGCCAATACCCAGACTAGCGGGGTGCTTATGACCCAGTACTTC. This gives the protein CSANTQTSGVLMTQYF.

This clonotype was found a few times. In nucleotides, the CDR3 is TGCAGCGTTGTATCCCGAGACAGAGGAGAGACCCAGTACTTC. It yields the protein CSVVSRDRGETQYF. The chain uses TRBV29-1 and TRBJ2-5; tentatively, D is TRBD1 (5 bases). The germline V gene encodes CDR1 SQVTM and CDR2 ANQGSEA. CDR3 length equals 14 residues. Trimming pared 4 bases from V and 4 bases from J, leaving 16 bases between.

The chain is built from TRBV11-2 and TRBJ2-1; D is uncertain. The germline CDR1 and CDR2 sequences are SGHAT and FQNNGV. This CDR3 region has 13 residues. Trimming pared 3 bases from V and 1 base from J, leaving 4 bases between. The CDR3 here is CASSFVSYNEQFF. DNA of the CDR3: TGTGCCAGCAGCTTCGTATCCTACAATGAGCAGTTCTTC. Variable domain in full (rest from reference TRBV11-2 and TRBJ2-1): EAGVAQSPRYKIIEKRQSVAFWCNPISGHATLYWYQQILGQGPKLLIQFQNNGVVDDSQLPKDRFSAERLKGVDSTLKIQPAKLEDSAVYLCASSFVSYNEQFFGPGTRLTVL.

This clonotype was seen a few times. V is TRBV7-9 and J is TRBJ1-3; D might be TRBD1 (6 bases). Germline V gives CDR1 SEHNR, CDR2 FQNEAQ (reference sequence). V dropped 4 bases and J dropped 4 bases, with 11 bases sitting between them. CDR3 length: 14 amino acids. The CDR3 DNA reads as TGTGCCAGCAGCTACACAGGGCGGGGAAACACCATATATTTT. It encodes CASSYTGRGNTIYF.

Only a few counts were recorded for this clonotype. The chain uses TRBV12-3 or TRBV12-4 and TRBJ2-1, with a possible D match to TRBD1 (6 bases). Trimming stripped 9 bases from V and 9 bases from J, with 24 bases between. The CDR3 runs to 15 residues. This CDR3 is CASTPVGGSHREQFF. The CDR3 nucleotides are TGTGCCAGTACCCCCGTAGGGGGTTCCCACCGTGAGCAGTTCTTC.

There are a few counts of this clonotype. CDR3 DNA sequence: TGTGCCAGCAGCCAAGTCAGTGCAGGGCGCAATCAGCCCCAGCATTTT. Translating it yields CASSQVSAGRNQPQHF. This chain connects TRBV4-2 to TRBJ1-5; TRBD1 is a possible D gene (5 bases). Looked up from germline, CDR1 is LGHNA and CDR2 is YNFKEQ. This CDR3 has 16 amino acids. V was pared by 1 base and J by 2 bases, with 12 bases between.

This rearrangement joins TRBV6-5 to TRBJ2-3; maybe TRBD1 (6 bases). With 6 bases removed from V and 1 base from J, the gap between germline ends came to 17 bases. In germline, CDR1 is MNHEY, CDR2 SVGAGI. This CDR3 is 16 amino acids long. The CDR3 nucleotides are TGTGCCAGCAGATTAGAAGGGACAATTGGCACAGATACGCAGTATTTT. Amino acid sequence: CASRLEGTIGTDTQYF.

This chain links TRBV7-2 with TRBJ2-6, with unresolved D. The length of the CDR3 is 17 residues. V shed 0 bases and J shed 0 bases, with 9 bases lying between them. CDR1 and CDR2 from the germline V gene are SGHTA and FQGNSA. The DNA for the CDR3 is TGTGCCAGCAGCTTAGCCTCAGGACGCTCTGGGGCCAACGTCCTGACTTTC. As protein: CASSLASGRSGANVLTF.

This clonotype came up once. The chain uses TRBV4-2 and TRBJ2-2; D is unresolved. Trimming pared 4 bases from V and 4 bases from J, leaving 16 bases between. The CDR3 extends over 16 amino acids. The V gene's germline CDR1 is LGHNA and CDR2 YNFKEQ. As DNA, the CDR3 is TGTGCCAGCAGCCCCGGGCAGGTGGCGGTCACCGGGGAGCTGTTTTTT. Translated: CASSPGQVAVTGELFF.

This chain uses TRBV20-1 with TRBJ1-5; weak D call: TRBD1 (6 bases). Germline-derived CDR1 and CDR2 are DFQATT and SNEGSKA (reference sequence). Trimming pared 3 bases from V and 4 bases from J, leaving 16 bases between. The CDR3 covers 15 residues. For the CDR3, the DNA is TGCAGTGCTAGCCAGGGGTTTATATTTAATCAGCCCCAGCATTTT. Amino acid sequence: CSASQGFIFNQPQHF.

This clonotype was found once. A read error may explain this, as a much larger clone is one base away. The chain carries TRBV6-5 and TRBJ2-5; 7 nucleotides align to TRBD2. Germline values: CDR1 MNHEY, CDR2 SVGAGI. The CDR3 contains 13 residues. Trimming took 2 bases from V and 3 from J; bases not matched to a gene: 0. The CDR3 loop reads CASSYGGEETQYF. The CDR3 DNA reads TGTGCCAGCAGTTACGGGGGGGAAGAGACCCAGTACTTC.

Remarks on this clonotype: One end of the junction is discordant with germline, which a read error may explain. CDR3 coding DNA: TGCGCCAGCACCCTAGGTGGTGACAGGGGTATCGGCACTGAATCTTTCTTT. It yields the protein CASTLGGDRGIGTESFF. The chain employs TRBV4-3 and TRBJ1-1; 8 bases are a match to TRBD1. The germline V gene has CDR1 LGHNA and CDR2 YSLEER. CDR3 size: 17 residues.

This clonotype appeared many times. The chain carries TRBV19 and TRBJ2-3; the D gene is possibly TRBD2 (6 bases). V was pared by 1 base and J by 1 base, with 6 bases between. Germline-derived CDR1 and CDR2 are LNHDA and SQIVND (reference sequence). The CDR3 runs to 14 residues. The CDR3 loop reads CASSIGGGTDTQYF. The CDR3 DNA follows: TGTGCCAGTAGTATAGGCGGGGGCACAGATACGCAGTATTTT.

This clonotype was seen ten or more times. The chain uses TRBV5-1 and TRBJ1-2, with D perhaps TRBD1 (5 bases). Trimming pared 1 base from V and 6 bases from J, leaving 7 bases between. The length of the CDR3 is 12 residues. The germline V gene has CDR1 SGHRS and CDR2 YFSETQ. The CDR3 DNA sequence: TGCGCCAGCAGCTTGCTAGGGGATGGCTACACCTTC. Residues: CASSLLGDGYTF. Using reference TRBV5-1 and TRBJ1-2 for the parts outside the CDR3, the full variable domain is KAGVTQTPRYLIKTRGQQVTLSCSPISGHRSVSWYQQTPGQGLQFLFEYFSETQRNKGNFPGRFSGRQFSNSRSEMNVSTLELGDSALYLCASSLLGDGYTFGSGTRLTVV.

The chain couples TRBV6-4 to TRBJ2-2, with D hard to call. V lost 3 bases and J 3 bases, leaving 11 bases between the germline ends. The germline V gene has CDR1 MRHNA and CDR2 SNTAGT. The CDR3 is 15 residues long. The CDR3 coding sequence is TGTGCCAGCAGTGAGGATACCCGTTACACCGGGGAGCTGTTTTTT. It yields the protein CASSEDTRYTGELFF.

This clonotype has ten or more counts. The chain has TRBV5-1 and TRBJ2-3; tentative D call: TRBD1 (6 bases). This CDR3 has 14 amino acids. Trimming stripped 3 bases from V and 5 bases from J, with 13 bases between. Germline V lookup: CDR1 SGHRS, CDR2 YFSETQ. The CDR3 spells CASSSRTAEDTQYF. CDR3 nucleotides: TGCGCCAGCAGCTCTCGGACAGCGGAAGATACGCAGTATTTT.

This clonotype appeared a few times. The chain uses TRBV9 and TRBJ1-2; D possibly corresponds to TRBD1 (6 bases). This CDR3 has 15 residues. Germline V gene lookup returns CDR1 SGDLS and CDR2 YYNGEE. V dropped 0 bases and J dropped 2 bases, with 11 bases sitting between them. The CDR3 spells CASSVVSGTNYGYTF. The CDR3 nucleotides are TGTGCCAGCAGCGTAGTGTCCGGGACAAACTATGGCTACACCTTC.

The chain uses TRBV7-3 and TRBJ2-3, with D perhaps TRBD2 (6 bases). Germline loops: CDR1 SGHTA, CDR2 FQGTGA. Between the trimmed V and J ends, which lost 5 bases and 7 bases, there was a span of 19 bases. The CDR3 consists of 15 residues. The DNA for the CDR3 is TGTGCCAGCAGCCAGACCCCGGGACTTCTGAATACGCAGTATTTT. Translated, it gives CASSQTPGLLNTQYF.

In this sample, this clonotype turned up a few times. The gene calls are TRBV19 and TRBJ2-2, with D perhaps matching TRBD1 or TRBD2 (6 bases each). With 4 bases removed from V and 4 bases from J, the gap between germline ends came to 16 bases. This CDR3 comprises 16 residues. Germline CDR1 is LNHDA and CDR2 is SQIVND (reference sequence). CDR3 in amino acids: CASSTILRGGTGELFF. The CDR3 DNA reads TGTGCCAGTAGTACAATCCTCAGGGGAGGCACCGGGGAGCTGTTTTTT.

In this sample, this clonotype turned up once. The chain uses TRBV5-5 and TRBJ2-2; D perhaps matches TRBD2 (5 bases). Trimming took off 2 bases at V and 5 bases at J, with 16 bases between the two ends. The V gene's germline CDR1 is SGHKS and CDR2 YYEKEE (reference sequence). This CDR3 region has 16 residues. This chain's CDR3 is CASSFFLTWETGELFF. In DNA form, the CDR3 reads TGTGCCAGCAGCTTTTTTTTAACTTGGGAGACCGGGGAGCTGTTTTTT.

This clonotype has a single count. The chain combines TRBV3-1 with TRBJ1-1; D is unresolved. Germline loops: CDR1 LGHDT, CDR2 YNNKEL (reference sequence). V was cut by 1 base and J by 0 bases, with 9 bases left in between. The length of the CDR3 is 15 residues. The CDR3 region has the DNA TGTGCCAGCAGCCAAGGGCGGGTTTTGAACACTGAAGCTTTCTTT. Translation gives CASSQGRVLNTEAFF.

This chain joins TRBV7-9 and TRBJ1-2, with D uncertain. V was pared by 5 bases and J by 1 base, with 11 bases between. CDR3 length: 14 residues. The germline gives CDR1 SEHNR, CDR2 FQNEAQ (reference sequence). CDR3 sequence: CASSKEDLNYGYTF. Here the CDR3 DNA reads TGTGCCAGCAGCAAGGAAGATCTTAACTATGGCTACACCTTC.

Remarks on this clonotype: A much larger clone is a single base away; this may be a read error. This chain uses TRBV29-1 with TRBJ2-1; 13 bases are shared with TRBD2. Germline CDR1 is SQVTM and CDR2 is ANQGSEA. This CDR3 is 13 amino acids long. Germline trimming cut 6 bases from V and 10 bases from J; bases unmatched to any gene: 6. The CDR3 here is CSVLTSGGREQFF. In DNA form, the CDR3 reads TGCAGCGTGCTGACTAGCGGGGGGAGAGAGCAGTTCTTC.

The CDR3 DNA sequence: TGTGCCAGCAGCTTAGCCACAGCCACCGGGGAGCTGTTTTTT. As protein: CASSLATATGELFF. The genes are TRBV7-2 and TRBJ2-2, with no clear D. The germline V gene encodes CDR1 SGHTA and CDR2 FQGNSA. Between the trimmed V and J ends, which lost 0 bases and 4 bases, there was a span of 6 bases. The CDR3 has 14 residues.

This clonotype was found a few times. The J gene is TRBJ2-7, the V gene TRBV12-3 or TRBV12-4, with no clear D. The CDR3 has 11 residues. V shed 3 bases and J shed 10 bases, with 10 bases lying between them. CDR3 sequence reads: CASSLGHTQYF. CDR3 coding DNA: TGTGCCAGCAGTTTGGGTCATACACAGTACTTC.

This clonotype was counted only a few times. The chain links TRBV30 to TRBJ2-7, with unresolved D. The CDR3 has 15 residues. The V gene lost 0 bases and the J gene lost 0 bases, with 12 bases spanning the gap. Germline CDR1 is GTSNPN and CDR2 is SVGIG (reference sequence). The DNA for the CDR3 is TGTGCCTGGAGTGTCTCCACGTTAATCTCCTACGAGCAGTACTTC. Amino acids: CAWSVSTLISYEQYF.

V usage is TRBV7-8 and J usage is TRBJ1-1; D remains unclear. This CDR3 is 13 amino acids long. The V and J ends lost 5 bases and 5 bases respectively, with 12 bases between them. Germline assignment: CDR1 SGHVS and CDR2 FQNEAQ. The CDR3 loop is CASSLIEETEAFF. CDR3 sequence (DNA): TGTGCCAGCAGCCTGATTGAGGAAACTGAAGCTTTCTTT.